The 27 T cell receptor beta chains listed next were all sequenced from one sample in a study of blood T cell repertoires in COVID-19. Libraries were prepared by immunoSEQ multiplex PCR; TCRdb keeps only in-frame clonotypes and omits some of them. The sample records roughly 250,000 clones, about 84% being singletons. The sequencing input was PBMCs or T cells enriched from blood (not recorded which). The receptors were sampled from a woman between 50 and 59 years old who had recovered from COVID-19.

This clone was detected only a few times. The gene calls are TRBV5-6 and TRBJ2-1; no firm D call. The CDR3 totals 13 residues. V was shortened by 2 bases and J by 7 bases, with 10 bases between the two germline ends. CDR1 and CDR2 from the germline V gene are SGHDT and YYEEEE. The CDR3 here is CASSFLSSNEQFF. The CDR3 DNA sequence: TGTGCCAGCAGCTTCCTTTCGAGTAATGAGCAGTTCTTC.

There are a few counts of this clone. The chain has TRBV5-4 and TRBJ2-7; TRBD1 matches 7 bases. V was clipped by 3 bases and J by 2 bases; unmatched bases: 2. From germline, CDR1 is SGHNT and CDR2 YYREEE (reference sequence). This CDR3 region has 13 residues. The CDR3 loop is CASSSDRAYEQYF. The CDR3 DNA reads as TGTGCCAGCAGCTCAGACAGGGCCTACGAGCAGTACTTC.

The rearrangement joins TRBV19 to TRBJ2-1; D is unresolved. V was cut by 5 bases and J by 0 bases, with 17 bases left in between. Germline V gene sequence: CDR1 LNHDA, CDR2 SQIVND (reference sequence). The CDR3 spans 17 residues. CDR3 region: CASSYPQAESSYNEQFF. The CDR3 coding sequence is TGTGCCAGTAGTTACCCCCAGGCAGAGAGCTCCTACAATGAGCAGTTCTTC. Full variable domain (remainder filled in from reference TRBV19 and TRBJ2-1): DGGITQSPKYLFRKEGQNVTLSCEQNLNHDAMYWYRQDPGQGLRLIYYSQIVNDFQKGDIAEGYSVSREKKESFPLTVTSAQKNPTAFYLCASSYPQAESSYNEQFFGPGTRLTVL.

CDR3 bases: TGTGCCAGCAGTCCACAAATGACAGGTACCTACGAGCAGTACTTC. Translation: CASSPQMTGTYEQYF. This chain uses TRBV6-5 with TRBJ2-7; maybe TRBD1 (6 bases). This CDR3 contains 15 residues. V was shortened by 5 bases and J by 2 bases, with 16 bases between the two germline ends. Germline assignment: CDR1 MNHEY and CDR2 SVGAGI.

The chain carries TRBV19 and TRBJ1-5; D not resolved. This CDR3 region has 14 residues. Looked up from germline, CDR1 is LNHDA and CDR2 is SQIVND (reference sequence). V lost 3 bases to trimming and J lost 3 bases, with 9 bases between them. The CDR3 loop is CASSILPFNQPQHF. The CDR3 DNA sequence: TGTGCCAGTAGTATTCTACCTTTCAATCAGCCCCAGCATTTT. Variable domain in full (rest from reference TRBV19 and TRBJ1-5): DGGITQSPKYLFRKEGQNVTLSCEQNLNHDAMYWYRQDPGQGLRLIYYSQIVNDFQKGDIAEGYSVSREKKESFPLTVTSAQKNPTAFYLCASSILPFNQPQHFGDGTRLSIL.

The genes are TRBV9 and TRBJ1-3, with 7 bases lining up with TRBD1. Germline V lookup: CDR1 SGDLS, CDR2 YYNGEE. The J segment lost 4 bases and the V segment lost 0 bases, leaving 7 bases of the junction unmatched. The CDR3 totals 16 residues. For the CDR3, the DNA is TGTGCCAGCAGCGTAGACCTACAGGGGAGGGGAAACACCATATATTTT. This translates into CASSVDLQGRGNTIYF.

This sequence joins TRBV10-3 and TRBJ2-3, with D possibly matching TRBD1 (6 bases). V was shortened by 2 bases and J by 3 bases, with 9 bases between the two germline ends. Germline CDR1 ENHRY, CDR2 SYGVKD. This CDR3 comprises 14 residues. In nucleotides, the CDR3 is TGTGCCATCAGTGAGAGGGGGAGAACAGATACGCAGTATTTT. Translating gives CAISERGRTDTQYF.

The V gene is TRBV29-1, the J gene TRBJ1-4; D may be TRBD1 (5 bases). This CDR3 region has 12 residues. Trimming removed 4 bases at V and 5 bases at J, with 8 bases between. Per the germline V gene, CDR1 is SQVTM and CDR2 is ANQGSEA. CDR3 region: CSVGGLNEKLFF. CDR3 nucleotides: TGCAGCGTTGGGGGCCTGAATGAAAAACTGTTTTTT.

With respect to this clone: This specimen includes other DNA sequences encoding the same CDR3. The J gene is TRBJ2-7, the V gene TRBV28; D gene ambiguous. The ends were cut back, 1 base at V and 3 bases at J, with 4 bases in the middle. There are 12 residues in the CDR3. CDR1 and CDR2 from the germline V gene are MDHEN and SYDVKM. CDR3 sequence: CASSLLSYEQYF. The CDR3 DNA reads as TGTGCCAGCAGTTTATTGAGCTACGAGCAGTACTTC. The complete variable domain, with remaining parts taken from reference TRBV28 and TRBJ2-7, reads DVKVTQSSRYLVKRTGEKVFLECVQDMDHENMFWYRQDPGLGLRLIYFSYDVKMKEKGDIPEGYSVSREKKERFSLILESASTNQTSMYLCASSLLSYEQYFGPGTRLTVT.

This clone is a singleton in its sample. The chain carries TRBV12-3 or TRBV12-4 and TRBJ2-5; D gene ambiguous. Trimming took 3 bases from V and 3 from J, leaving 8 bases between them. This CDR3 contains 13 residues. This chain's CDR3 is CASSLGSKETQYF. The CDR3 DNA is TGTGCCAGCAGTTTGGGCAGCAAAGAGACCCAGTACTTC.

This clone was counted only a few times. The V and J genes are TRBV19 and TRBJ1-5; D call uncertain. Trimming shortened V by 3 bases and J by 3 bases, and 9 bases separated the two germline ends. The length of the CDR3 is 14 residues. Germline V gene data show CDR1 as LNHDA and CDR2 as SQIVND (reference sequence). This chain's CDR3 is CASSIRDYNQPQHF. The CDR3 DNA reads as TGTGCCAGTAGTATCCGCGACTACAATCAGCCCCAGCATTTT.

The rearrangement links TRBV5-1 to TRBJ2-1; 7 bases fit TRBD2. The V segment lost 0 bases and the J segment 0 bases; nucleotides outside the gene matches: 6. In germline, CDR1 is SGHRS, CDR2 YFSETQ. The CDR3 runs 17 residues. Here the CDR3 reads CASSLARGGGSYNEQFF. CDR3 bases: TGCGCCAGCAGCTTGGCTCGAGGCGGGGGCTCCTACAATGAGCAGTTCTTC.

This clone has a single count. V is TRBV21-1 and J is TRBJ1-3; the listed D gene, TRBD1, was not tested against the DNA. TRBV21-1 is noted as a pseudogene. The length of the CDR3 is 18 residues. The CDR3 loop reads CASREMRQGNCGGNTIYF. The CDR3 nucleotides read TGTGCCAGCCGGGAGATGAGACAGGGTAATTGTGGTGGAAACACCATATATTTT.

The chain carries TRBV23-1 and TRBJ2-6, with D perhaps TRBD1 (5 bases). TRBV23-1 is filed as an ORF, its function uncertain. V shed 0 bases and J shed 0 bases, with 15 bases lying between them. The CDR3 covers 19 residues. The CDR3 protein is CASSQSVQQGLSGANVLTF. The CDR3 DNA follows: TGCGCCAGCAGTCAATCTGTCCAGCAGGGCCTCTCTGGGGCCAACGTCCTGACTTTC.

V is TRBV5-1 and J is TRBJ2-7; possibly TRBD2 for D (6 bases). This CDR3 is built from 15 residues. V was clipped by 1 base and J by 5 bases, with 16 bases between them. Germline values: CDR1 SGHRS, CDR2 YFSETQ. The CDR3 nucleotides are TGCGCCAGCAGCTTGAATCAGGAGGGAGCGAACGAGCAGTACTTC. Protein: CASSLNQEGANEQYF.

The chain recombines TRBV28 with TRBJ1-5; 9 positions agree with TRBD1. This CDR3 contains 15 residues. With V trimmed by 6 bases and J by 6 bases, 9 bases remained unmatched. The germline CDR1 and CDR2 sequences are MDHEN and SYDVKM. CDR3 sequence: CASRTTGGKGQPQHF. CDR3 sequence (DNA): TGTGCCAGCAGAACGACAGGGGGAAAAGGTCAGCCCCAGCATTTT.

This clone showed up just once. The chain is built from TRBV19 and TRBJ2-1; TRBD2 matches at 8 bases. V trimming: 5 bases; J trimming: 1 base; junction bases outside the gene matches: 7. Germline V CDR1 and CDR2: LNHDA, SQIVND (reference sequence). CDR3 size: 16 residues. The CDR3: CASSPAGGRSYNEQFF. CDR3 DNA sequence: TGTGCCAGTAGTCCCGCGGGGGGCCGATCCTACAATGAGCAGTTCTTC.

As regards this clone: Compared with germline, one end of the junction differs, possibly owing to a read error. This chain joins TRBV7-7 and TRBJ1-4; D ambiguous. Germline CDR1 reads SSHAT; CDR2 reads FNYEAQ (reference sequence). This CDR3 comprises 17 residues. This chain's CDR3 is CASSLESTPRGYEKLFF. CDR3 DNA sequence: TGTGCTAGCAGCTTAGAAAGTACGCCACGAGGTTATGAAAAACTGTTTTTT.

In this sample, this clone turned up a few times. This chain links TRBV24-1 with TRBJ2-1; D is perhaps TRBD2 (5 bases). Germline V CDR1 and CDR2: KGHDR, SFDVKD. The CDR3 length is 16 residues. The ends were cut back, 1 base at V and 9 bases at J, with 18 bases in the middle. The CDR3 loop is CATSDFRPRVGLEQFF. In DNA form, the CDR3 reads TGTGCCACCAGTGATTTTCGGCCGAGGGTAGGCCTTGAGCAGTTCTTC.

The rearrangement links TRBV7-9 to TRBJ2-7; TRBD2 is a possible D gene (5 bases). The CDR3 spans 14 residues. With 7 bases removed from V and 3 bases from J, the gap between germline ends came to 16 bases. Per the germline V gene, CDR1 is SEHNR and CDR2 is FQNEAQ (reference sequence). DNA for the CDR3: TGTGCCAGCACGCCCGGTCCGGGGAGCTACGAGCAGTACTTC. It is translated as CASTPGPGSYEQYF.

The rearrangement uses TRBV7-2 and TRBJ2-2; 7 bases match TRBD2. Germline lookup yields CDR1 SGHTA and CDR2 FQGNSA. The CDR3 sequence is 15 residues long. Germline trimming cut 0 bases from V and 4 bases from J; bases unmatched to any gene: 2. This chain's CDR3 is CASSLATSTTGELFF. CDR3 DNA sequence: TGTGCCAGCAGCTTAGCGACTAGCACCACCGGGGAGCTGTTTTTT. The variable domain in full, completed from reference TRBV7-2 and TRBJ2-2, reads GAGVSQSPSNKVTEKGKDVELRCDPISGHTALYWYRQSLGQGLEFLIYFQGNSAPDKSGLPSDRFSAERTGGSVSTLTIQRTQQEDSAVYLCASSLATSTTGELFFGEGSRLTVL.

V usage is TRBV3-1 (or the pseudogene TRBV3-2) and J usage is TRBJ2-5, with 8 bases that match TRBD2. Germline lookup yields CDR1 LGHDT and CDR2 YNNKEL (reference sequence). The CDR3 has 14 amino acids. V trimming: 4 bases; J trimming: 2 bases; junction bases outside the gene matches: 3. CDR3 DNA: TGTGCCAGCAGCCCGGGGGGGCAGCAAGAGACCCAGTACTTC. Its translation: CASSPGGQQETQYF.

The chain uses TRBV12-5 and TRBJ2-5, with 8 bases identical to TRBD1. CDR1 LGHNT and CDR2 FRNRAP come from the germline V gene. Trimming removed 5 bases from V and 0 bases from J; junction bases left unmatched: 5. The CDR3 consists of 15 residues. CDR3 protein: CASGPRTGYQETQYF. The CDR3 nucleotides are TGTGCTAGTGGTCCCCGGACAGGGTACCAAGAGACCCAGTACTTC.

The genes are TRBV18 and TRBJ2-2, with a weak D call TRBD1 (6 bases). CDR1 and CDR2 (germline): KGHSH, LQKENI. CDR3 length: 14 residues. Trimming took off 8 bases at V and 4 bases at J, with 14 bases between the two ends. The CDR3 DNA sequence: TGTGCCAGCCATAACAGGGATGGCACCGGGGAGCTGTTTTTT. It is translated as CASHNRDGTGELFF.

The chain joins TRBV7-9 to TRBJ1-4, with D possibly matching TRBD1 (5 bases). This CDR3 spans 14 amino acids. Germline assignment: CDR1 SEHNR and CDR2 FQNEAQ (reference sequence). The V end lost 3 bases, the J end lost 6 bases, and 11 bases lay between the germline ends. The CDR3 here is CASSLPGRDEKLFF. In nucleotides, the CDR3 is TGTGCCAGCAGCTTGCCAGGGAGGGATGAAAAACTGTTTTTT.

The V and J genes are TRBV3-1 (or the pseudogene TRBV3-2) and TRBJ1-3; D remains unclear. Trimming left V 2 bases short and J 0 bases short, with 14 bases between. The CDR3 has 17 residues. Looked up from germline, CDR1 is LGHDT and CDR2 is YNNKEL (reference sequence). CDR3 DNA: TGTGCCAGCAGCCAAAGAAAGTCGGGTCTCTCTGGAAACACCATATATTTT. Translation gives CASSQRKSGLSGNTIYF.

This clone was observed a single time. V and J are TRBV24-1 and TRBJ1-2; 9 positions match TRBD1. V trimming: 3 bases; J trimming: 6 bases; junction bases outside the gene matches: 4. CDR3 length: 14 amino acids. Germline CDR1 and CDR2: KGHDR and SFDVKD. The CDR3 protein is CATSDLGQGHGYTF. CDR3 in DNA: TGTGCCACCAGTGATCTGGGACAGGGACATGGCTACACCTTC.